Below, 19 T cell receptor beta chains from the same sample are listed, as sequenced in a study of regulatory T cells in long-lasting Graves disease. To make TCR beta libraries, researchers used iRepertoire HTBI primers and Arm-PCR of CDR3 regions. TCRdb re-called the multiplex PCR reads with MiXCR, one entry per CDR3 protein. The profile covers hundreds of thousands of distinct CDR3 sequences, with about 16% appearing a single time and around a quarter taken by the ten largest. Time point of the sample: newly diagnosed GD, antithyroid drugs for less than 3 months. The authors made the TCR library using RNA they extracted from PBMCs. A further study also used this sample, focusing on T cells in Graves' hyperthyroidism and ophthalmopathy.

The sample here was peripheral blood mononuclear cells (PBMCs), taken at new diagnosis, from a patient treated with antithyroid drugs. The receptor source for this set is a woman aged 35 to 59 with Graves disease.

This clonotype has only a few counts. The chain links TRBV12-3 or TRBV12-4 to TRBJ1-2; D perhaps matches TRBD1 (6 bases). V lost 7 bases to trimming and J lost 0 bases, with 15 bases between them. CDR3 length equals 15 residues. The CDR3 here is CASTRTASSNYGYTF. CDR3 nucleotide sequence: TGTGCCAGCACTAGGACAGCGTCATCTAACTATGGCTACACCTTC.

The rearrangement uses TRBV5-1 and TRBJ2-2, with D uncertain. The CDR3 is made up of 12 amino acids. Germline V gives CDR1 SGHRS, CDR2 YFSETQ. Trimming cost V 0 bases and J 8 bases, with 5 bases left between them. Here the CDR3 DNA reads TGCGCCAGCAGCTTGGCCAAGGGGGAGCTGTTTTTT. It yields the protein CASSLAKGELFF.

As concerns this clonotype: Since a much larger clone is just one base distant, this may be a read error. This chain joins TRBV2 and TRBJ1-6; no definite D call. Germline lookup yields CDR1 SNHLY and CDR2 FYNNEI. The CDR3 loop spans 15 amino acids. Trimming removed 7 bases from V and 9 bases from J, with 19 bases in between. The CDR3 sequence is CASTPGQDHSSPLHF. The CDR3 coding sequence is TGTGCCAGCACCCCCGGGCAGGACCATAGTTCACCCCTCCACTTT.

This chain connects TRBV20-1 to TRBJ2-1, with no clear D. V was clipped by 6 bases and J by 11 bases, with 17 bases between them. This CDR3 is built from 12 residues. CDR1 DFQATT and CDR2 SNEGSKA come from the germline V gene (reference sequence). DNA of the CDR3: TGCAGTGCGAGCGAGCTGGCCAACAAGCAGTTCTTC. Its translation: CSASELANKQFF.

This clonotype has ten or more counts. The chain links TRBV30 to TRBJ1-4; TRBD1 agrees at 7 bases. V gave up 2 bases and J gave up 4 bases; unmatched junction bases: 1. Germline V gives CDR1 GTSNPN, CDR2 SVGIG (reference sequence). The CDR3 is 13 residues long. CDR3 nucleotides: TGTGCCTGGAGTCAGGGGGTTAATGAAAAACTGTTTTTT. It codes for CAWSQGVNEKLFF.

This clonotype was observed a handful of times. The chain recombines TRBV12-3 or TRBV12-4 with TRBJ2-1, with TRBD2 matching 9 bases. With 3 bases clipped from V and 8 bases from J, the junction kept 5 bases outside the gene matches. The CDR3 length is 14 residues. The DNA for the CDR3 is TGTGCCAGCAGTTTGGCGGGGGGGCCAGATGAGCAGTTCTTC. Translation gives CASSLAGGPDEQFF.

This clonotype appeared many times. The V call is TRBV28, the J call TRBJ1-5, with D unresolved. V was pared by 3 bases and J by 1 base, with 13 bases between. The germline V gene encodes CDR1 MDHEN and CDR2 SYDVKM. This CDR3 has 16 amino acids. The CDR3 loop is CASSLRHVFSNQPQHF. CDR3 nucleotide sequence: TGTGCCAGCAGTTTGAGACACGTTTTCAGCAATCAGCCCCAGCATTTT.

The chain combines TRBV20-1 with TRBJ1-4; D unresolved. Trimming pared 2 bases from V and 7 bases from J, leaving 14 bases between. The CDR3 loop spans 14 amino acids. Germline V gives CDR1 DFQATT, CDR2 SNEGSKA (reference sequence). The CDR3 is CSARSAGVGEKLFF. CDR3 sequence (DNA): TGCAGTGCTAGATCGGCGGGAGTGGGTGAAAAACTGTTTTTT.

In the case of this clonotype: A read error may explain this, as a much larger clone is one base away. The chain uses TRBV12-3 or TRBV12-4 and TRBJ1-1, with a tentative D call TRBD1 (5 bases). This CDR3 has 11 amino acids. Trimming shortened V by 7 bases and J by 6 bases, and 9 bases separated the two germline ends. The CDR3 here is CASKGLAEAFF. Here the CDR3 DNA reads TGTGCCAGCAAGGGGCTCGCTGAAGCTTTCTTT.

This clonotype was picked up a small number of times. The chain carries TRBV12-3 or TRBV12-4 and TRBJ2-2, with 7 bases identical to TRBD2. The CDR3 consists of 15 residues. Trimming cost V 6 bases and J 4 bases; bases outside gene matches: 8. The CDR3 DNA is TGTGCCAGCAGGGGGAGGGTCGGGGGCACCGGGGAGCTGTTTTTT. Amino acid sequence: CASRGRVGGTGELFF.

This clonotype was detected many times. V is TRBV3-1 and J is TRBJ2-7; no clear D gene. Trimming removed 4 bases at V and 2 bases at J, with 12 bases between. Germline CDR1 and CDR2: LGHDT and YNNKEL (reference sequence). The CDR3 consists of 14 residues. CDR3 residues: CASSPPLGTYEQYF. Written as DNA, the CDR3 is TGTGCCAGCAGCCCCCCCCTGGGGACCTACGAGCAGTACTTC.

The J gene is TRBJ2-1, the V gene TRBV30; D is undetermined. There are 13 residues in the CDR3. The V gene's germline CDR1 is GTSNPN and CDR2 SVGIG (reference sequence). With 0 bases removed from V and 5 bases from J, the gap between germline ends came to 8 bases. In nucleotides, the CDR3 is TGTGCCTGGAGTGTACGTAGAGACAATGAGCAGTTCTTC. It translates to CAWSVRRDNEQFF.

This clonotype was observed a handful of times. One end of the junction fails to match germline, which may point to a read error. The chain couples TRBV19 to TRBJ1-2, with unresolved D. Germline CDR1 LNHDA, CDR2 SQIVND (reference sequence). The CDR3 extends over 14 amino acids. The CDR3 coding sequence is TGTGCCAGTAGTATAGACCGCCCGGCCTATGGCCACACCTTC. This encodes CASSIDRPAYGHTF.

This chain uses TRBV7-8 with TRBJ2-4, with D maybe TRBD1 (5 bases). Germline CDR1 SGHVS, CDR2 FQNEAQ. V lost 5 bases to trimming and J lost 0 bases, with 17 bases between them. The CDR3 sequence is 17 residues long. In nucleotides, the CDR3 is TGTGCCAGCAGCGCGACCCGACAGATCCTAGCCAAAAACATTCAGTACTTC. Protein sequence: CASSATRQILAKNIQYF.

The rearrangement links TRBV3-1 to TRBJ2-1; TRBD2 aligns across 7 bases. Germline trimming cut 6 bases from V and 1 base from J; bases unmatched to any gene: 6. This CDR3 is built from 15 residues. Germline CDR1 and CDR2: LGHDT and YNNKEL (reference sequence). Here the CDR3 DNA reads TGTGCCAGCAGTCTTACTAGCGAGTCCTACAATGAGCAGTTCTTC. It yields the protein CASSLTSESYNEQFF.

This clonotype was counted many times. CDR3 sequence reads: CATSRDLGSYYGYTF. In DNA, the CDR3 is TGTGCCACCAGCAGAGATCTGGGGTCCTACTATGGCTACACCTTC. The rearrangement links TRBV15 to TRBJ1-2; D uncertain. Trimming removed 0 bases from V and 3 bases from J, with 11 bases in between. The CDR3 extends over 15 amino acids. CDR1 is LNHNV and CDR2 is YYDKDF in the germline V gene (reference sequence). Full variable domain (missing parts from reference TRBV15 and TRBJ1-2): DAMVIQNPRYQVTQFGKPVTLSCSQTLNHNVMYWYQQKSSQAPKLLFHYYDKDFNNEADTPDNFQSRRPNTSFCFLDIRSPGLGDTAMYLCATSRDLGSYYGYTFGSGTRLTVV.

This chain joins TRBV5-8 and TRBJ2-3; TRBD2 matches 16 bases. Losses at the gene ends were 4 bases for V and 4 bases for J; bases not matched to a gene: 9. The germline CDR1 and CDR2 sequences are SGHTS and YDEGEE. CDR3 length: 18 amino acids. CDR3 loop: CASSPGLAGGQVADTQYF. CDR3 coding DNA: TGTGCCAGCAGCCCGGGACTAGCGGGGGGGCAGGTCGCAGATACGCAGTATTTT.

In its sample, this clonotype was seen many times. This chain connects TRBV5-1 to TRBJ1-2; no clear D. V was clipped by 0 bases and J by 3 bases, with 6 bases between them. The CDR3 sequence is 13 residues long. Germline assignment: CDR1 SGHRS and CDR2 YFSETQ. CDR3 loop: CASSLAVDYGYTF. CDR3 nucleotides: TGCGCCAGCAGCTTGGCCGTCGACTATGGCTACACCTTC.

Here the CDR3 reads CASDSGYEQYF. The CDR3 DNA follows: TGTGCCAGCGATAGCGGCTACGAGCAGTACTTC. The V call is TRBV19, the J call TRBJ2-7; D might be TRBD2 (6 bases). This CDR3 spans 11 amino acids. CDR1 and CDR2 from the germline V gene are LNHDA and SQIVND (reference sequence). V was trimmed by 9 bases and J by 3 bases, leaving 9 bases between them.